The clone carrying this T cell receptor beta chain was recorded only once. V was pared by 7 bases and J by 0 bases, with 19 bases between. The CDR3 length is 17 residues. Germline V CDR1 and CDR2: LNHDA, SQIVND (reference sequence). Indicated treatment: randomized to nivolumab then ipilimumab (arm A) or the reverse (arm B). DNA-damaging chemotherapy had not been given to any patient beforehand. The record originates from a study of sequential checkpoint blockade in melanoma. Study as a whole: After nivolumab or ipilimumab alone, 20 to 25 patients had week-13 rebiopsies.

TCRdb's table, derived via immunoSEQ multiplex PCR, lists solely in-frame clones and lacks some. The table includes roughly 9,300 clones, 27% detected once. This sample comprised tumor tissue (inferred from file names), obtained from a patient given nivolumab and ipilimumab in sequence. This receptor was identified in a human donor with melanoma. V gene TRBV19 combines with J gene TRBJ1-5; D ambiguous. CDR3 sequence reads: CASNMGAGGNSNQPQHF. As DNA, the CDR3 is TGTGCCAGTAATATGGGCGCGGGAGGCAATAGCAATCAGCCCCAGCATTTT. The full variable domain, completed using reference TRBV19 and TRBJ1-5, is DGGITQSPKYLFRKEGQNVTLSCEQNLNHDAMYWYRQDPGQGLRLIYYSQIVNDFQKGDIAEGYSVSREKKESFPLTVTSAQKNPTAFYLCASNMGAGGNSNQPQHFGDGTRLSIL.